This record concerns one T cell receptor beta chain sequence. Its specific antigen is unknown. No much larger clone is present one base from it, and per-base qualities are unavailable. Relative to germline, V is 1 base shorter and J is 11 bases shorter, with 9 bases between their ends. From the cysteine through the phenylalanine, the CDR3 covers 13 amino acids. The sequence is cut down to CDR3 DNA, 39 bases in frame from base 1. The germline V gene yields SGHDN for CDR1 and FVKESK for CDR2. The immunoSEQ Assay, a bias-controlled multiplex PCR, was used to amplify TCRbeta CDR3 regions from genomic DNA. In the original analysis: Nucleated cell counts per sample were estimated from amplification of reference gene primers within the assay. To quantify the absolute abundance of each unique TCRbeta CDR3 rearrangement, sequence reads were collapsed and filtered. For each sample, productive Simpson clonality was calculated as the square root of Simpson's diversity index across productive rearrangements. TCRdb limited this immuneACCESS table to in-frame rearrangements with V and J called. A share of clones is missing; checked studies link under half to unresolved V genes, and the rest is unexplained. V, J and clone size reflect that table, while D and trimming were determined from the DNA. Recorded for this sample are 100,000 to 150,000 clones; 84% of them occurred a single time. The biggest ten clones account for more than 1.4% of the sample.

This entry is derived from a study of blood T cell repertoires in COVID-19 (dated by TCRdb to 2020 to 2021). Turning to the overall study: Samples covering the acute and convalescent phases of COVID-19 were provided by collaborators in the United States, Italy and Spain. The prospective study material was composed of cDNA or gDNA derived from T cells, B-cell-depleted T cells, or PBMCs. Deeply sampled blood TCRbeta repertoires from subjects exposed to, actively infected with, or recovered from COVID-19 were included in the dataset. A freely available public database, intended as a resource for researchers studying the immune response to SARS-CoV-2, is where the repertoires were released. The samples were drawn from the first 160 participants of the ongoing ImmuneRACE study and from 1,254 subjects provided by 6 global collaborators. The sample metadata nearly always contained a de-identified subject ID, COVID-19 status, age in years and sex. Where available, HLA class I and class II types were taken from metadata supplied by the sample provider and were not determined by assay-based typing. What the research found in general, with its limitations: The quantity of clinical and demographic metadata differed by source and by participant and was supplied without curation.

Whole blood was collected in K2EDTA tubes by collaborating institutions according to the institutions' own protocols. For TCRbeta analysis, collaborators shipped samples in one of three forms: frozen whole blood, isolated PBMCs, or DNA extracted from either of those sample types. Sequences were obtained from peripheral blood. This TCR was recovered from a man aged 55-75 years with acute or convalescent COVID-19. The chain is encoded by TRBV14 joined to TRBJ1-6, with no D gene named confidently. The DNA sequence reads TGTGCCAGCAGCCAAGGGGAGGGTACACCCCTCCACTTT. Translation gives CASSQGEGTPLHF.